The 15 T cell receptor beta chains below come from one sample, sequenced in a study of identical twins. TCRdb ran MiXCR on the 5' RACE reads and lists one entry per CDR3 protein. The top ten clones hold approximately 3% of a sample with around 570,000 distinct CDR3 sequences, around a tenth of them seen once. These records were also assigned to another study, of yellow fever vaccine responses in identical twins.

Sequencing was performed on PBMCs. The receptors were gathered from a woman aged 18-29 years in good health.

CDR3 in amino acids: CASTRDSPTNYGYTF. CDR3 coding DNA: TGCGCCAGTACTCGGGACAGCCCTACTAACTATGGCTACACCTTC. The V and J genes are TRBV5-1 and TRBJ1-2; 7 bases are a match to TRBD1. The CDR3 extends over 15 amino acids. The J segment lost 0 bases and the V segment lost 8 bases, leaving 10 bases of the junction unmatched. Germline V gene lookup returns CDR1 SGHRS and CDR2 YFSETQ.

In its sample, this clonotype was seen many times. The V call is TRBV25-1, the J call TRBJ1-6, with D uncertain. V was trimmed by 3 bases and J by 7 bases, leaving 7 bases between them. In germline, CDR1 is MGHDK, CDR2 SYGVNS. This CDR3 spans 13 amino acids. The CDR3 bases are TGTGCCAGCAGTGAGCTGGGGAATTCACCCCTCCACTTT. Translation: CASSELGNSPLHF.

CDR3 bases: TGTGCCATCAGTTCGGGACAGGGGTATCAGCCCCAGCATTTT. It specifies CAISSGQGYQPQHF. The V call is TRBV10-3, the J call TRBJ1-5; 10 bases fit TRBD1. The V gene's germline CDR1 is ENHRY and CDR2 SYGVKD. This CDR3 region has 14 residues. V lost 5 bases and J lost 5; bases outside the gene matches: 3.

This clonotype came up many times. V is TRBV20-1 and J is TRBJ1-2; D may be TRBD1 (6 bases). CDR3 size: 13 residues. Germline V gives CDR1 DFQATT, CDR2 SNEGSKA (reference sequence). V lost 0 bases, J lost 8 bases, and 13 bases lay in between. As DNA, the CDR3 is TGCAGTGCTAGAGAGAAACAGGGATCCGGCTACACCTTC. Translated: CSAREKQGSGYTF.

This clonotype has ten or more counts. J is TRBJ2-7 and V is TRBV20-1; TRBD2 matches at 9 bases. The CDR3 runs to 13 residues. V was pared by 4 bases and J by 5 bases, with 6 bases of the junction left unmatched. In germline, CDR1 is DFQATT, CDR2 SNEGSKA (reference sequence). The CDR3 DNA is TGCAGTGCTAAATTAGCGGGGGTGAACGAGCAGTACTTC. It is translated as CSAKLAGVNEQYF.

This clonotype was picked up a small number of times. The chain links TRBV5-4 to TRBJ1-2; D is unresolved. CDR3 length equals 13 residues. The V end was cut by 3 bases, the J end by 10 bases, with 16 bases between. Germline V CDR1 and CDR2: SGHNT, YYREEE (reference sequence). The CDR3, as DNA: TGTGCCAGCAGCTACACGGATCGGGTACCCTACACCTTC. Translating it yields CASSYTDRVPYTF.

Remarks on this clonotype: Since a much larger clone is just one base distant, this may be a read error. The CDR3 region is CAIRIGTGGEQYF. In DNA, the CDR3 is TGTGCCATCAGGATCGGGACAGGTGGCGAGCAGTACTTC. The chain employs TRBV10-3 and TRBJ2-7, with TRBD1 identical over 8 bases. This CDR3 has 13 residues. V lost 6 bases and J lost 6; bases outside the gene matches: 7. Looked up from germline, CDR1 is ENHRY and CDR2 is SYGVKD.

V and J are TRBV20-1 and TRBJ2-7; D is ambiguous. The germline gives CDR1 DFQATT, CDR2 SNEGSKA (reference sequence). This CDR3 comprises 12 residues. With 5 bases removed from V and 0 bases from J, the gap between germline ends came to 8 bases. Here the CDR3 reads CSAPTSSYEQYF. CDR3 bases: TGCAGTGCTCCGACGAGCTCCTACGAGCAGTACTTC.

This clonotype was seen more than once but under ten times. CDR3 region: CASSLDPSTKETQYF. The CDR3 bases are TGCGCCAGCAGCTTGGACCCCTCGACAAAAGAGACCCAGTACTTC. The chain uses TRBV5-1 and TRBJ2-5; no clear D gene. Trimming left V 0 bases short and J 3 bases short, with 12 bases between. This CDR3 is 15 amino acids long. CDR1 is SGHRS and CDR2 is YFSETQ in the germline V gene.

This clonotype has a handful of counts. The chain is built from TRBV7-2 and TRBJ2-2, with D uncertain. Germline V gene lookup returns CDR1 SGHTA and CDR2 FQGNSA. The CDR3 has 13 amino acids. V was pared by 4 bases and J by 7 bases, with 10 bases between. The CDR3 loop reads CASSWPWGGELFF. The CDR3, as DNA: TGTGCCAGCAGCTGGCCATGGGGCGGGGAGCTGTTTTTT.

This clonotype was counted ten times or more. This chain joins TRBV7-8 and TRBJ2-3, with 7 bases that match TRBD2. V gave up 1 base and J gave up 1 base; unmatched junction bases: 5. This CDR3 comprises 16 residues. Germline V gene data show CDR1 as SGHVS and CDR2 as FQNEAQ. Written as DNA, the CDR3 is TGTGCCAGCAGCTTAGGGGAGGGTAGCGGCACAGATACGCAGTATTTT. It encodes CASSLGEGSGTDTQYF.

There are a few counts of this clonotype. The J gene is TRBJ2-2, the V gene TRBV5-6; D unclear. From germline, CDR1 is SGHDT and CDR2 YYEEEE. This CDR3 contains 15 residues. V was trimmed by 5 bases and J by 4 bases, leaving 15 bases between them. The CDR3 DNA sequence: TGTGCCAGCAGTCTCGACAAGGCGGTCACCGGGGAGCTGTTTTTT. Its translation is CASSLDKAVTGELFF.

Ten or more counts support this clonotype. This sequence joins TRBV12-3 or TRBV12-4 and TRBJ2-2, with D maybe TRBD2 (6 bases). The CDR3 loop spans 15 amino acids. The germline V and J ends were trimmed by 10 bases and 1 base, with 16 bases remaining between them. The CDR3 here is CATTIGGKNTGELFF. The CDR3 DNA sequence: TGTGCCACCACTATTGGAGGGAAGAACACCGGGGAGCTGTTTTTT.

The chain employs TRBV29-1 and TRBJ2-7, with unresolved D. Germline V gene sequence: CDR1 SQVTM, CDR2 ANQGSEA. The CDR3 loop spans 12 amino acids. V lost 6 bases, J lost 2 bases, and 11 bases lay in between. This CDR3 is CSVEIEPYEQYF. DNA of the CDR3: TGCAGCGTAGAGATTGAACCCTACGAGCAGTACTTC.

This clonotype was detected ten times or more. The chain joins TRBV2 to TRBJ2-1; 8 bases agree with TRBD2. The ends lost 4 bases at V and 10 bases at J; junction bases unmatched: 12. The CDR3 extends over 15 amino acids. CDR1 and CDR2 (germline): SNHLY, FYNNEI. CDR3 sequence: CASSGAGANTGEQFF. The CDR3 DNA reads TGTGCCAGCAGTGGAGCGGGGGCTAATACAGGAGAGCAGTTCTTC.